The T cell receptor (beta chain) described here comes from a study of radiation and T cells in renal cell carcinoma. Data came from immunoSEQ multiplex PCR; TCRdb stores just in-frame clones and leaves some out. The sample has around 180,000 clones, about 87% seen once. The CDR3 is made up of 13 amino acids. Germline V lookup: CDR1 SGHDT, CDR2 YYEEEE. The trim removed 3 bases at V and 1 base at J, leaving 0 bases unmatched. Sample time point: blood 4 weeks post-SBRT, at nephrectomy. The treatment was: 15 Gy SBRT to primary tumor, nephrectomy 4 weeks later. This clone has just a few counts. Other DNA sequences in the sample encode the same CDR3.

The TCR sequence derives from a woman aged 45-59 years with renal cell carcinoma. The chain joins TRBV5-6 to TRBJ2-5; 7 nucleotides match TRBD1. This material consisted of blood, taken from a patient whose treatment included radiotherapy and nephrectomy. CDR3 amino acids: CASSWDSQETQYF. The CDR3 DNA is TGTGCCAGCAGCTGGGACAGCCAAGAGACCCAGTACTTC.